The T cell receptor delta chain described here comes from a study of gamma-delta T cells after stem cell transplantation. TCRdb reprocessed the RT-PCR reads through CATT. Of about 5,400 delta-chain clones listed, roughly 10% are singletons. V trimming: 1 base; J trimming: 0 bases; junction bases outside the gene matches: 11. The germline V gene encodes CDR1 GEAIGNYY and CDR2 EKD. The CDR3 is 20 amino acids. The sample taken for sequencing was gamma-delta T cells. This chain connects TRDV2 to TRDJ3; 7 positions match TRDD3. The origin of this receptor is a human donor. It is not recorded whose cells these are; they may come from a transplant donor. The CDR3 here is CACDTAGGLESSWDTRQMFF. In DNA, the CDR3 is TGTGCCTGTGACACTGCAGGGGGATTGGAAAGCTCCTGGGACACCCGACAGATGTTTTTC.